A single sample is the source of the 5 T cell receptor beta chains below, sequenced in a study of blood T cells in healthy people across ages. The second PCR ran about 6 to 12 cycles with a sample-barcoded 5' primer and J-beta primers. TCRdb re-derived calls from the 5' RACE reads in MiXCR, one entry per CDR3 protein. The table has just over 1 million distinct CDR3 sequences, more than 40% seen once. The material sequenced was blood. The source of these receptors is a woman aged 60-70 years in good health.

This clonotype showed up just a few times. The J gene is TRBJ2-4, the V gene TRBV6-5; a weak D match, TRBD2 (5 bases). Judging by the DNA end, TRBJ2-7 fits better; the J call may be wrong. Germline V lookup: CDR1 MNHEY, CDR2 SVGAGI. This CDR3 comprises 16 residues. CDR3 amino acids: CASSYSVATRVYEQYF. Here the CDR3 DNA reads TGTGCCAGCAGTTACTCAGTCGCTACTAGAGTCTACGAGCAGTACTTC.

The chain couples TRBV6-6 to TRBJ2-7; 7 bases fit TRBD2. This CDR3 is built from 17 residues. Trimming cost V 0 bases and J 5 bases; bases outside gene matches: 13. Germline V gives CDR1 MNHNY, CDR2 SVGAGI (reference sequence). The CDR3 DNA reads as TGTGCCAGCAGTTACTCGGGGTGGGGGGGTATGAAGCACGAGCAGTACTTC. This codes for CASSYSGWGGMKHEQYF.

This rearrangement joins TRBV4-2 to TRBJ2-6; D is unresolved. The germline gives CDR1 LGHNA, CDR2 YNFKEQ. The V end lost 0 bases, the J end lost 0 bases, and 6 bases lay between the germline ends. The CDR3 sequence is 16 residues long. CDR3 protein: CASSQDLVSGANVLTF. The CDR3 nucleotides are TGTGCCAGCAGCCAAGATCTGGTCTCTGGGGCCAACGTCCTGACTTTC.

This chain links TRBV7-3 with TRBJ2-1, with TRBD2 matching over 11 bases. Unmatched junction bases numbered 9, after V lost 5 bases and J lost 9 bases. The length of the CDR3 is 15 residues. Germline V gives CDR1 SGHTA, CDR2 FQGTGA. CDR3 in amino acids: CASSLRTSGSSEQFF. CDR3 coding DNA: TGTGCCAGCAGCCTACGGACTAGCGGGTCTAGTGAGCAGTTCTTC.

This clonotype was observed a few times. V is TRBV20-1 and J is TRBJ1-2, with D possibly being TRBD1 (6 bases). From germline, CDR1 is DFQATT and CDR2 SNEGSKA (reference sequence). V shed 7 bases and J shed 6 bases, with 12 bases lying between them. The CDR3 covers 11 residues. This CDR3 reads CSDSGENGYTF. The CDR3 DNA is TGCAGTGACTCAGGGGAGAATGGCTACACCTTC.